The 32 T cell receptor beta chains below come from one sample, sequenced in a study of blood T cell repertoires in COVID-19. TCRdb's table, derived via immunoSEQ multiplex PCR, lists solely in-frame clones and lacks some. The sample records nearly 350,000 clones, about 89% being singletons. Sequenced sample: peripheral blood. These receptors all stem from a woman aged 45-59 years with COVID-19, enrolled during active disease.

The chain employs TRBV5-1 and TRBJ2-7; 9 bases line up with TRBD2. Unmatched junction bases numbered 8, after V lost 1 base and J lost 3 bases. CDR1 is SGHRS and CDR2 is YFSETQ in the germline V gene. This CDR3 region has 16 residues. The CDR3 DNA follows: TGCGCCAGCAGCTTGACGCGCGGGAGGGTTGACTACGAGCAGTACTTC. Amino acid sequence: CASSLTRGRVDYEQYF.

V and J are TRBV2 and TRBJ2-7; D might be TRBD2 (6 bases). V lost 3 bases and J lost 10, with 19 bases in between. The CDR3 is 14 amino acids. CDR1 SNHLY and CDR2 FYNNEI come from the germline V gene. In DNA form, the CDR3 reads TGTGCCAGCAGTGAGAAGTCGGGGGTCTCTACACAGTACTTC. It specifies CASSEKSGVSTQYF.

In this sample, this clone turned up a few times. This sequence joins TRBV5-4 and TRBJ1-6; 7 bases align to TRBD1. The CDR3 runs 17 residues. With V trimmed by 0 bases and J by 2 bases, 5 bases remained unmatched. The germline CDR1 and CDR2 sequences are SGHNT and YYREEE (reference sequence). CDR3 sequence (DNA): TGTGCCAGCAGCTTGGCCTACAGGGGCACCTATAATTCACCCCTCCACTTT. Protein sequence: CASSLAYRGTYNSPLHF.

V usage is TRBV20-1 and J usage is TRBJ2-5, with 10 bases aligning to TRBD2. Germline assignment: CDR1 DFQATT and CDR2 SNEGSKA (reference sequence). V lost 3 bases, J lost 2 bases, and 12 bases stayed unmatched. The CDR3 has 17 residues. CDR3 in DNA: TGCAGTGCTAGTGGGTTCCTAGCGGGAGTTCCTCAAGAGACCCAGTACTTC. It encodes CSASGFLAGVPQETQYF.

This rearrangement joins TRBV19 to TRBJ1-3; possibly TRBD1 for D (5 bases). Germline CDR1 LNHDA, CDR2 SQIVND (reference sequence). The V and J ends lost 8 bases and 3 bases respectively, with 14 bases between them. The CDR3 is 14 residues long. CDR3 nucleotide sequence: TGTGCCAGTTTACGGGGGGGAGATGGAAACACCATATATTTT. Protein sequence: CASLRGGDGNTIYF.

This clone was counted once. CDR3 loop: CASSLDRARTEAFF. The DNA for the CDR3 is TGTGCCAGCAGCTTGGACAGGGCAAGGACTGAAGCTTTCTTT. J is TRBJ1-1 and V is TRBV7-2; 8 nucleotides match TRBD1. Per the germline V gene, CDR1 is SGHTA and CDR2 is FQGNSA. The CDR3 totals 14 residues. The junction had 5 bases not matched to a gene; V was cut back by 3 bases and J by 5 bases.

The rearrangement links TRBV7-8 to TRBJ1-1; D gene unclear. The CDR3 is made up of 15 amino acids. Germline assignment: CDR1 SGHVS and CDR2 FQNEAQ. Trimming shortened V by 1 base and J by 3 bases, and 12 bases separated the two germline ends. The CDR3 DNA sequence: TGTGCCAGCAGCTTAGGGCAGGTTTCCCACACTGAAGCTTTCTTT. The encoded protein is CASSLGQVSHTEAFF.

The V gene is TRBV24-1, the J gene TRBJ2-2, with a tentative D call TRBD1 (7 bases). Trimming took 7 bases from V and 2 from J, leaving 13 bases between them. The CDR3 loop spans 15 amino acids. Germline V gene data show CDR1 as KGHDR and CDR2 as SFDVKD. CDR3 nucleotide sequence: TGTGCCACCAGGGCACAGGGGACTAACACCGGGGAGCTGTTTTTT. Residues: CATRAQGTNTGELFF.

The chain employs TRBV14 and TRBJ2-1; D not resolved. Trimming shortened V by 2 bases and J by 0 bases, and 11 bases separated the two germline ends. Germline values: CDR1 SGHDN, CDR2 FVKESK. CDR3 length: 16 residues. Written as DNA, the CDR3 is TGTGCCAGCAGCCAATATCAGGTCAGCTCCTACAATGAGCAGTTCTTC. Its protein is CASSQYQVSSYNEQFF.

The chain has TRBV5-8 and TRBJ2-4, with D tentatively TRBD2 (6 bases). The V gene's germline CDR1 is SGHTS and CDR2 YDEGEE. Trimming removed 2 bases from V and 3 bases from J, with 12 bases in between. This CDR3 contains 15 residues. The DNA of the CDR3 is TGTGCCAGCAGCTTCGGTGGAGGGGTCAAAAACATTCAGTACTTC. This codes for CASSFGGGVKNIQYF.

In its sample, this clone was seen once. The chain is built from TRBV24-1 and TRBJ2-3; maybe TRBD1 (6 bases). Germline CDR1 and CDR2: KGHDR and SFDVKD. V lost 2 bases to trimming and J lost 4 bases, with 6 bases between them. The CDR3 extends over 13 amino acids. The CDR3 sequence is CATSDYRADTQYF. The CDR3 bases are TGTGCCACCAGTGATTACAGGGCAGATACGCAGTATTTT.

The rearrangement uses TRBV5-1 and TRBJ2-2; the match to TRBD2 covers 8 bases. With 0 bases clipped from V and 6 bases from J, the junction kept 4 bases outside the gene matches. Germline V gene data show CDR1 as SGHRS and CDR2 as YFSETQ. This CDR3 comprises 15 residues. The CDR3 nucleotides are TGCGCCAGCAGCTTGGACGGGAGGGGAGCCGGGGAGCTGTTTTTT. Its protein product is CASSLDGRGAGELFF.

The rearrangement uses TRBV11-2 and TRBJ2-3; the match to TRBD1 covers 9 bases. The CDR3 has 16 amino acids. Germline CDR1 and CDR2: SGHAT and FQNNGV. Losses at the gene ends were 5 bases for V and 1 base for J; bases not matched to a gene: 7. This CDR3 reads CASSATRTGGTDTQYF. In DNA, the CDR3 is TGTGCCAGCAGCGCTACCAGGACAGGGGGCACAGATACGCAGTATTTT.

This chain uses TRBV6-6 with TRBJ2-7, with TRBD2 matching 8 bases. Germline loops: CDR1 MNHNY, CDR2 SVGAGI (reference sequence). This CDR3 comprises 15 residues. Trimming took 0 bases from V and 4 from J; bases not matched to a gene: 5. The CDR3 loop reads CASSYSRGGGYEQYF. The DNA for the CDR3 is TGTGCCAGCAGTTACTCCCGGGGGGGCGGTTACGAGCAGTACTTC.

The V call is TRBV30, the J call TRBJ1-2, with no clear D. Trimming removed 7 bases at V and 1 base at J, with 19 bases between. Germline CDR1 is GTSNPN and CDR2 is SVGIG (reference sequence). This CDR3 contains 15 residues. As DNA, the CDR3 is TGTGCCTCCACGCCCTGGACTGGTCTTAACTATGGCTACACCTTC. Encoded protein: CASTPWTGLNYGYTF.

This chain links TRBV25-1 with TRBJ2-3, with a tentative D call TRBD2 (6 bases). CDR3 length equals 15 residues. Per the germline V gene, CDR1 is MGHDK and CDR2 is SYGVNS. With 2 bases removed from V and 2 bases from J, the gap between germline ends came to 11 bases. CDR3 DNA: TGTGCCAGCAGTGAAGTGGGCGGGACCACAGATACGCAGTATTTT. Its protein is CASSEVGGTTDTQYF.

The chain links TRBV6-6 to TRBJ1-1; D is possibly TRBD1 (5 bases). The CDR3 covers 13 residues. Trimming took 6 bases from V and 4 from J, leaving 12 bases between them. Per the germline V gene, CDR1 is MNHNY and CDR2 is SVGAGI (reference sequence). DNA for the CDR3: TGTGCCAGCAGCGTCACCGGGGGCACTGAAGCTTTCTTT. This sequence encodes CASSVTGGTEAFF.

The chain uses TRBV13 and TRBJ2-7; no clear D gene. From germline, CDR1 is PRHDT and CDR2 FYEKMQ (reference sequence). The V and J ends lost 5 bases and 6 bases respectively, with 11 bases between them. The CDR3 contains 12 residues. The CDR3 sequence: CASSPRFREQYF. CDR3 in DNA: TGTGCCAGCAGCCCCCGGTTCCGCGAGCAGTACTTC. Full variable domain (missing parts from reference TRBV13 and TRBJ2-7): AAGVIQSPRHLIKEKRETATLKCYPIPRHDTVYWYQQGPGQDPQFLISFYEKMQSDKGSIPDRFSAQQFSDYHSELNMSSLELGDSALYFCASSPRFREQYFGPGTRLTVT.

This chain connects TRBV24-1 to TRBJ2-1; 13 bases match TRBD2. This CDR3 is 16 amino acids long. Germline trimming cut 2 bases from V and 11 bases from J; bases unmatched to any gene: 8. The germline V gene has CDR1 KGHDR and CDR2 SFDVKD. CDR3 sequence reads: CATSDSGTSGTPKQFF. The CDR3, as DNA: TGTGCCACCAGTGATTCCGGGACTAGCGGGACCCCTAAGCAGTTCTTC.

The rearrangement joins TRBV10-3 to TRBJ2-1; TRBD1 aligns across 7 bases. Germline CDR1 and CDR2: ENHRY and SYGVKD. Losses at the gene ends were 0 bases for V and 3 bases for J; bases not matched to a gene: 5. The length of the CDR3 is 16 residues. This CDR3 reads CAISESSTGVYNEQFF. CDR3 nucleotide sequence: TGTGCCATCAGTGAGTCGTCAACAGGGGTCTACAATGAGCAGTTCTTC.

V usage is TRBV24-1 and J usage is TRBJ2-1; TRBD2 matches 11 bases. Germline-derived CDR1 and CDR2 are KGHDR and SFDVKD. The ends lost 3 bases at V and 8 bases at J; junction bases unmatched: 8. The CDR3 loop spans 16 amino acids. The CDR3 sequence is CATSDALAGGVYEQFF. For the CDR3, the DNA is TGTGCCACCAGTGATGCATTAGCGGGAGGGGTGTATGAGCAGTTCTTC.

This sequence joins TRBV5-5 and TRBJ2-2, with D possibly matching TRBD1 (5 bases). The V gene lost 2 bases and the J gene lost 4 bases, with 12 bases spanning the gap. This CDR3 region has 15 residues. Germline lookup yields CDR1 SGHKS and CDR2 YYEKEE (reference sequence). CDR3 DNA sequence: TGTGCCAGCAGCTTAGGGGCTAAGAGCACCGGGGAGCTGTTTTTT. Protein sequence: CASSLGAKSTGELFF.

The chain links TRBV14 to TRBJ1-2; perhaps TRBD1 as D (6 bases). Germline CDR1 SGHDN, CDR2 FVKESK. CDR3 length: 13 residues. Trimming removed 8 bases at V and 8 bases at J, with 18 bases between. The DNA of the CDR3 is TGTGCCAGCGGACCTTTCAGGGGATACGGCTACACCTTC. Amino acids: CASGPFRGYGYTF.

The chain uses TRBV7-9 and TRBJ1-2; 8 bases map to TRBD1. The ends lost 0 bases at V and 7 bases at J; junction bases unmatched: 7. The CDR3 covers 15 residues. Per germline, CDR1 SEHNR and CDR2 FQNEAQ (reference sequence). The CDR3 here is CASSLAGQGRIGYTF. The CDR3 DNA follows: TGTGCCAGCAGCTTAGCAGGACAGGGACGTATTGGCTACACCTTC.

The chain recombines TRBV25-1 with TRBJ2-7; 8 bases fit TRBD2. Per the germline V gene, CDR1 is MGHDK and CDR2 is SYGVNS. V shed 6 bases and J 0 bases; nucleotides not matched to a gene: 7. The CDR3 is 15 amino acids. The chain's CDR3 is CASRPRGASSYEQYF. The CDR3 DNA reads as TGTGCCAGCAGACCGCGGGGGGCTAGCTCCTACGAGCAGTACTTC.

The V call is TRBV19, the J call TRBJ1-4, with TRBD1 matching 11 bases. CDR1 and CDR2 from the germline V gene are LNHDA and SQIVND (reference sequence). The trim removed 6 bases at V and 0 bases at J, leaving 6 bases unmatched. The CDR3 loop spans 17 amino acids. The CDR3 region is CASSTPGQGATNEKLFF. In DNA, the CDR3 is TGTGCCAGTAGCACACCGGGACAGGGGGCAACTAATGAAAAACTGTTTTTT.

The V call is TRBV9, the J call TRBJ2-5; 9 bases are shared with TRBD2. CDR1 is SGDLS and CDR2 is YYNGEE in the germline V gene. The CDR3 consists of 16 residues. V lost 0 bases and J lost 6; bases outside the gene matches: 9. DNA for the CDR3: TGTGCCAGCAGCGTAGAAGGTAGCGGGAGTAGGAAGACCCAGTACTTC. It encodes CASSVEGSGSRKTQYF.

The rearrangement links TRBV9 to TRBJ2-7, with 8 nucleotides matching TRBD2. CDR3 length: 15 amino acids. Germline V gene sequence: CDR1 SGDLS, CDR2 YYNGEE. V was clipped by 4 bases and J by 4 bases; unmatched bases: 10. The CDR3 DNA reads TGTGCCAGCAGCCCGGGGGGGCTCCGGGGGTACGAGCAGTACTTC. This encodes CASSPGGLRGYEQYF.

A few counts support this clone. The chain has TRBV18 and TRBJ2-7; 7 bases are a match to TRBD1. The CDR3 sequence is 15 residues long. The trim removed 5 bases at V and 2 bases at J, leaving 9 bases unmatched. CDR1 and CDR2 from the germline V gene are KGHSH and LQKENI. The CDR3: CASSSLETGPYEQYF. The CDR3 DNA reads as TGTGCCAGCTCATCACTGGAGACAGGGCCCTACGAGCAGTACTTC.

The chain combines TRBV5-8 with TRBJ1-4; 7 bases map to TRBD1. Germline lookup yields CDR1 SGHTS and CDR2 YDEGEE. With V trimmed by 9 bases and J by 2 bases, 16 bases remained unmatched. There are 17 residues in the CDR3. CDR3 loop: CATPGSYEGQTNEKLFF. The CDR3 DNA sequence: TGTGCCACCCCGGGTTCTTATGAGGGACAGACTAATGAAAAACTGTTTTTT. Together with reference TRBV5-8 and TRBJ1-4, the CDR3 gives the full variable domain: EAGVTQSPTHLIKTRGQQATLRCSPISGHTSVYWYQQALGLGLQFLLWYDEGEERNRGNFPPRFSGRQFPNYSSELNVNALELEDSALYLCATPGSYEGQTNEKLFFGSGTQLSVL.

The count of this clone is one. V gene TRBV4-1 combines with J gene TRBJ1-3; TRBD1 agrees at 7 bases. Trimming took 4 bases from V and 0 from J; bases not matched to a gene: 21. Germline CDR1 reads MGHRA; CDR2 reads YSYEKL. The CDR3 is 21 amino acids. The DNA of the CDR3 is TGCGCCAGCAGCCTTACACTCGAGGCCGGGACAGCCAGCGTCTCTGGAAACACCATATATTTT. It specifies CASSLTLEAGTASVSGNTIYF.

The J gene is TRBJ2-3, the V gene TRBV7-3; D may be TRBD2 (5 bases). This CDR3 region has 17 residues. Germline V gene data show CDR1 as SGHTA and CDR2 as FQGTGA. Trimming left V 5 bases short and J 4 bases short, with 22 bases between. The CDR3 bases are TGTGCCAGCAGCCCCACTTTCAGACCTATCGGGGCAGATACGCAGTATTTT. It specifies CASSPTFRPIGADTQYF.